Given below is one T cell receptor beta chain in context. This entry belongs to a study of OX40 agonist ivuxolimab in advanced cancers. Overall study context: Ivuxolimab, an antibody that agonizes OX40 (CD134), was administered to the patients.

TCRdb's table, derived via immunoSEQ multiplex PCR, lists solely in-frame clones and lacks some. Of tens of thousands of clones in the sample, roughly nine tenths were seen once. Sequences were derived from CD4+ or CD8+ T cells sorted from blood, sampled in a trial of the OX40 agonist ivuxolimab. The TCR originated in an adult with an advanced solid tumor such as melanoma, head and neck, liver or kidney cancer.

CDR3 coding DNA: TGTGCCAGCAGCCACGGGACGGCTCAAGAGACCCAGTACTTC. Translated, it gives CASSHGTAQETQYF. The V call is TRBV7-9, the J call TRBJ2-5; either TRBD1 or TRBD2 may fit D (5 bases each). This CDR3 comprises 14 residues. Looked up from germline, CDR1 is SEHNR and CDR2 is FQNEAQ (reference sequence). V was trimmed by 5 bases and J by 2 bases, leaving 12 bases between them.